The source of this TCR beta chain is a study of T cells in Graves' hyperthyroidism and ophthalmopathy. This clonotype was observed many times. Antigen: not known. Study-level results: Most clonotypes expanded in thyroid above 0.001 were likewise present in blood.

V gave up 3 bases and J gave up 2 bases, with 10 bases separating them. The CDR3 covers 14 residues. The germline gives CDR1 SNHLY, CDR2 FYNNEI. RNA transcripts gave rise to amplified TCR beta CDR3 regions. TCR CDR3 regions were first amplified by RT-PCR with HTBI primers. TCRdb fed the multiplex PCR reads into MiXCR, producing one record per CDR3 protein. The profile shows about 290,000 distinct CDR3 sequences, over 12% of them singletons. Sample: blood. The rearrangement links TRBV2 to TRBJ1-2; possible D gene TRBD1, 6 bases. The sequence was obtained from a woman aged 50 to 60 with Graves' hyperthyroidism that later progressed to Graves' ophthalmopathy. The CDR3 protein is CASSESGENYGYTF. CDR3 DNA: TGTGCCAGCAGTGAGTCAGGGGAGAACTATGGCTACACCTTC.